The next 2 T cell receptor beta chains were all read from a single sample in a study of blood T cell repertoires in COVID-19 (dated by TCRdb to the early 2020s). Library construction relied on the immunoSEQ multiplex PCR assay. In TCRdb, the immuneACCESS table is reduced to in-frame sequences with V and J assigned. These tables do not hold every clone; where another copy was compared, an unresolved V gene accounts for under half, and the others remain unexplained. The sample includes roughly 88,000 clones, with roughly 80% observed a single time. The ten biggest clones cover about a sixth of the sample. Sequencing was performed on peripheral blood. These receptors were obtained from a woman over 75 with acute or convalescent COVID-19.

CDR3 coding DNA: TGTGCCAGTAGTATACTCACTCAAATGAACACTGAAGCTTTCTTT. This encodes CASSILTQMNTEAFF. The chain is built from TRBV19 and TRBJ1-1; D gene ambiguous. CDR1 and CDR2 (germline): LNHDA, SQIVND (reference sequence). Trimming removed 2 bases from V and 0 bases from J, with 10 bases in between. The CDR3 has 15 amino acids.

Only one count was recorded for this clone. The chain recombines TRBV25-1 with TRBJ1-5; D is unclear. The V gene's germline CDR1 is MGHDK and CDR2 SYGVNS. This CDR3 is 15 amino acids long. The V end lost 5 bases, the J end lost 3 bases, and 14 bases lay between the germline ends. The CDR3 DNA is TGTGCCAGCAGTCCTAGGCAGTCTCTCAATCAGCCCCAGCATTTT. As protein: CASSPRQSLNQPQHF.